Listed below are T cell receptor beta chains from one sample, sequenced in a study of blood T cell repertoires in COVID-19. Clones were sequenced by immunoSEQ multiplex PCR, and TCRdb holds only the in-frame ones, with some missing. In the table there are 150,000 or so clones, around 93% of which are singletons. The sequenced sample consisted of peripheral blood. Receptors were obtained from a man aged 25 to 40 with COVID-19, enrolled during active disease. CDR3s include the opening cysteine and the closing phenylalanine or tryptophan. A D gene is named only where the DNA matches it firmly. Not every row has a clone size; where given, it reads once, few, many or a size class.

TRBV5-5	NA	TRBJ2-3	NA	TGTGCCAGCAGCCCTCAAAGGACGGAGGCGGATACGCAGTATTTT	CASSPQRTEADTQYF
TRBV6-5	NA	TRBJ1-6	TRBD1	TGTGCCAGCAGATCCACAGGGGAGGACTCACCCCTCCACTTT	CASRSTGEDSPLHF
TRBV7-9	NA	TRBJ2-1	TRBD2	TGTGCCAGCAGCCTTGGGACTAGCGGGAGAGATGAGCAGTTCTTC	CASSLGTSGRDEQFF
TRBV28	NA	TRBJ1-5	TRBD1	TGTGCCAGCAATAACAGGGGGTGGCCCCAGCATTTT	CASNNRGWPQHF
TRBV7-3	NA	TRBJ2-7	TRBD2	TGTGCCAGCAGCCCCCCTGGGGGGGTTTTCACGGTCTACGAGCAGTACTTC	CASSPPGGVFTVYEQYF
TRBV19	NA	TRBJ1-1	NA	TGTGCCAGTAGTACTTCAGGGGCCCGGATCACTGAAGCTTTCTTT	CASSTSGARITEAFF
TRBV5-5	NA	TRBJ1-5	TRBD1	TGTGCCAGCAGCCGTCAGGGGGTTAGCAATCAGCCCCAGCATTTT	CASSRQGVSNQPQHF
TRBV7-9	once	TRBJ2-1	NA	TGTGCCAGCAACCCATCCGGGACTCGAACCTACAATGAGCAGTTCTTC	CASNPSGTRTYNEQFF
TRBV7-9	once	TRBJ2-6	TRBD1	TGTGCCAGCAGCATACGACAGGGTCCTGGGGCCAACGTCCTGACTTTC	CASSIRQGPGANVLTF
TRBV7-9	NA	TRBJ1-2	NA	TGTGCCAGCACCGCCTCGGAGTCTAACTATGGCTACACCTTC	CASTASESNYGYTF
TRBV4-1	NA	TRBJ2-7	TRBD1	TGCGCCAGCAGCCAGTTAGGACAGGGTTCCTACGAGCAGTACTTC	CASSQLGQGSYEQYF
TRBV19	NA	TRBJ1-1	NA	TGTGCCAGTAGTATAGGAGCGAACACTGAAGCTTTCTTT	CASSIGANTEAFF
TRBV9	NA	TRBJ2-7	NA	TGTGCCAGCAGCCCGGGGGATCGGGCTTCTCTCGAGCAGTACTTC	CASSPGDRASLEQYF
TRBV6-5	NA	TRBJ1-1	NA	TGTGCCAGCAGTTACTCGATGAACCGGTACACTGAAGCTTTCTTT	CASSYSMNRYTEAFF
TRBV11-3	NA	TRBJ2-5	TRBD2	TGTGCCAGCAGCCCAGGAGCGGGAGCACGGGAGACCCAGTACTTC	CASSPGAGARETQYF
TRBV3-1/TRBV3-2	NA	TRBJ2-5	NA	TGTGCCAGCAGCCTGCAGGGGTCCCCGGGAGAGACCCAGTACTTC	CASSLQGSPGETQYF
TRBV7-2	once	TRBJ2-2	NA	TGTGCCAGCAGCTTAGGACTACTCACCGGGGAGCTGTTTTTT	CASSLGLLTGELFF
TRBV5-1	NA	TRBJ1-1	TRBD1	TGCGCCAGCAGCTTAACAGGGGAGAACACTGAAGCTTTCTTT	CASSLTGENTEAFF
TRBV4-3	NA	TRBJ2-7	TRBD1	TGCGCCAGCAGCCACGGACAGGGGGACTACGAGCAGTACTTC	CASSHGQGDYEQYF
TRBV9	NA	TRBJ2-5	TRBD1	TGTGCCAGCAGTATTAATGGACAGGGAGAGACCCAGTACTTC	CASSINGQGETQYF
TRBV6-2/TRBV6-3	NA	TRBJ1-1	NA	TGTGCCAGCAGCGGCCTTGAAGCTTTCTTT	CASSGLEAFF
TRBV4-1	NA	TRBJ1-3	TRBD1	TGCGCCAGCAGCCAGACGGGACAGGGTGAAAACACCATATATTTT	CASSQTGQGENTIYF
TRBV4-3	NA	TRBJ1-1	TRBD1	TGCGCCAGCAGCCCAAGGGACAGCTCCACTGAAGCTTTCTTT	CASSPRDSSTEAFF
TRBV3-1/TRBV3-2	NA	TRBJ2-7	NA	TGTGCCAGCAGCCAAGAGTGGAGACGCGAGCAGTACTTC	CASSQEWRREQYF
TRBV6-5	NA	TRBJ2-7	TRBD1	TGTGCCAGCAGTTACAGCGGGACAGGGCGTTCGTACGAGCAGTACTTC	CASSYSGTGRSYEQYF
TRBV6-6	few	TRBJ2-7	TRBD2	TGTGCCAGCAGTCGCCCCGCACGGCCGGGGAGGGCCTACGAGCAGTACTTC	CASSRPARPGRAYEQYF
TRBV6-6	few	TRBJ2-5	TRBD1	TGTGCCAGCAACTCCCGGGACAGGGGGCGAGAGACCCAGTACTTC	CASNSRDRGRETQYF
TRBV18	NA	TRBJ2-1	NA	TGTGCCAGCTCACCGACAGGCTCCAATGAGCAGTTCTTC	CASSPTGSNEQFF
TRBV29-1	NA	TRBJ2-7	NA	TGCAGCGTTCGGGTAACACGGACAGCCGCCTACGAGCAGTACTTC	CSVRVTRTAAYEQYF
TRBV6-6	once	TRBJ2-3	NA	TGTGCCAGCAGTTACGGAGGAAACACAGATACGCAGTATTTT	CASSYGGNTDTQYF
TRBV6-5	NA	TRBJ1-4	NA	TGTGCCAGCAGTCCACCGGGACTGGGAAAACTGTTTTTT	CASSPPGLGKLFF
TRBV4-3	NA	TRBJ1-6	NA	TGCGCCAGCAGCCAACTAATAGGGGGTGATTCACCCCTCCACTTT	CASSQLIGGDSPLHF
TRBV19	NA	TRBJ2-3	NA	TGTGCCAGTAAACGAGGGCCAAGCACAGATACGCAGTATTTT	CASKRGPSTDTQYF
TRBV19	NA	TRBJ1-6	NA	TGTGCCAGTGGTCGGGGGGTGGATTCACCCCTCCACTTT	CASGRGVDSPLHF
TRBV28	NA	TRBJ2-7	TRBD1	TGTGCCAGCAGTTTATCTCCGGGACAGGGCTCCTACGAGCAGTACTTC	CASSLSPGQGSYEQYF
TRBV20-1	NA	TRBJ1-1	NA	TGCAGTGCTAGTGTTTGGGGGCTGAACACTGAAGCTTTCTTT	CSASVWGLNTEAFF
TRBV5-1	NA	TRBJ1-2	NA	TGCGCCAGCAGCTTGGCCGGTAAAGAATCTGGCTACACCTTC	CASSLAGKESGYTF
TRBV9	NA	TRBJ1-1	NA	TGTGCCAGCAGCGTTTGGGGCCAGGACACTGAAGCTTTCTTT	CASSVWGQDTEAFF
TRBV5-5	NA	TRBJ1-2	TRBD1	TGTGCCAGCAGCTCGACAGGGTATGGCTACACCTTC	CASSSTGYGYTF
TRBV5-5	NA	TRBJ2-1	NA	TGTGCCAGCAGCCCTGAGACAGGTTTCTACAATGAGCAGTTCTTC	CASSPETGFYNEQFF
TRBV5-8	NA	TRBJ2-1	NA	TGTGCCAGCAGCCCGTTCTACAATGAGCAGTTCTTC	CASSPFYNEQFF
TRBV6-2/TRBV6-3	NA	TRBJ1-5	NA	TGTGCCAGCAGTTCCGGGACTCACTTCAATCAGCCCCAGCATTTT	CASSSGTHFNQPQHF
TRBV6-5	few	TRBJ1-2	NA	TGTGCCAGCAGGGGGACATCGTATGGCTACACCTTC	CASRGTSYGYTF
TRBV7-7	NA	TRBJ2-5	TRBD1	TGTGCCAGCAGCCAGGACAGGGGACATGGGGAGACCCAGTACTTC	CASSQDRGHGETQYF
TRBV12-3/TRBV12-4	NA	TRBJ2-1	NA	TGTGCCAGCACCAACTCAGGGCGTAGGCAGTTCTTC	CASTNSGRRQFF
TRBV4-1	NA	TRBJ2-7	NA	TGCGCCAGCAGCCAAGGACAGCAAATAAACTACGAGCAGTACTTC	CASSQGQQINYEQYF
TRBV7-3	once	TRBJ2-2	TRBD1	TGTGCCAGCAGCCCCGGGACAGGGTTGAGCGGGGAGCTGTTTTTT	CASSPGTGLSGELFF
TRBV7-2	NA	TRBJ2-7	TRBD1	TGTGCCAGCAGCTCTGGGACAGGCTTTTACGAGCAGTACTTC	CASSSGTGFYEQYF
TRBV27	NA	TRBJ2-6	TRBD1	TGTGCCAGCAGATTACACAGGGGGTCTGGGGCCAACGTCCTGACTTTC	CASRLHRGSGANVLTF
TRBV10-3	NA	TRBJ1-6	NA	TGTGCCATCAGTGATGGGCAGGGTGGCTATAATTCACCCCTCCACTTT	CAISDGQGGYNSPLHF
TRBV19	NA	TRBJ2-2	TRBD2	TGTGCCAGTAGTGTCTGGTGGCTAGCGGGAGCAACCGGGGAGCTGTTTTTT	CASSVWWLAGATGELFF
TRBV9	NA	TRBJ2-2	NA	TGTGCCAGCAGCGTGACCCTAGCCGGCACCGGGGAGCTGTTTTTT	CASSVTLAGTGELFF
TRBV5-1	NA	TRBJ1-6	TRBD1	TGCGCCAGCAGCCAACCGGACAGGGGGCGTTCACCCCTCCACTTT	CASSQPDRGRSPLHF
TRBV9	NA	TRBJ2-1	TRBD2	TGTGCCAGCAGCGTAGTAGGGCGGGGGTCCTCCTACAATGAGCAGTTCTTC	CASSVVGRGSSYNEQFF
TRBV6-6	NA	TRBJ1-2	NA	TGTGCCAGCAGCCCACGGGACACCGACTATGGCTACACCTTC	CASSPRDTDYGYTF
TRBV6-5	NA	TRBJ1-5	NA	TGTGCCAGCAGTTACGGGGGGGGATTGCAGCCCCAGCATTTT	CASSYGGGLQPQHF
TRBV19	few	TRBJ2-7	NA	TGTGCCAGTAGTATAGTAACAGGTCGTTCCTACGAGCAGTACTTC	CASSIVTGRSYEQYF
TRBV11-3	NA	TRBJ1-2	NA	TGTGCCAGCAGCGAAGCGGGGGGCTATGGCTACACCTTC	CASSEAGGYGYTF